This is a list of T cell receptor beta chains from one sample in a study of T cell responses to AZD1222 COVID-19 vaccine. Measured with immunoSEQ multiplex PCR; TCRdb has only the in-frame clones, and not every one. The table lists 95,000 to 130,000 clones, about 92% of them singletons. Specimen: peripheral blood, collected on day 0 of AZD1222 vaccination. The receptor source for this set is an adult in good health. Both conserved end residues are part of each CDR3. A D gene is named only where the DNA matches it firmly. Expanded clones get a size class; other rows say once, few or many, or leave the size out.

v_gene	abundance	d_gene	j_gene	CDR3nt	CDR3aa
TRBV19	NA	NA	TRBJ1-1	TGTGCCAGTAGTATCTTCGGGGACACTGAAGCTTTCTTT	CASSIFGDTEAFF
TRBV28	NA	TRBD1	TRBJ2-7	TGTGCCAGCAGCAGCCCCCGGACAGGGTCCTACGAGCAGTACTTC	CASSSPRTGSYEQYF
TRBV18	NA	TRBD1	TRBJ1-1	TGTGCCAGCTCACCAGGGACAGGGGAGAAACGGTTT	CASSPGTGEKRF
TRBV18	NA	NA	TRBJ1-6	TGTGCCAGCTCACCGGGACGGGGTATGAATTCACCCCTCCACTTT	CASSPGRGMNSPLHF
TRBV19	NA	NA	TRBJ1-2	TGTGCCAGTAGTATAGAGTCGATCAACTATGGCTACACCTTC	CASSIESINYGYTF
TRBV5-4	once	NA	TRBJ2-1	TGTGCCAGCAGCCCCCGCTCGCGGATCAATGAGCAGTTCTTC	CASSPRSRINEQFF
TRBV3-1/TRBV3-2	NA	NA	TRBJ2-7	TGTGCCAGCAGCCAACGGGAGTTATACGAGCAGTACTTC	CASSQRELYEQYF
TRBV4-1	NA	TRBD2	TRBJ2-7	TGCGCCAGCAGCCAAGAACCTAGCGGGATCGAGCAGTACTTC	CASSQEPSGIEQYF
TRBV14	few	NA	TRBJ1-3	TGTGCCAGCAGCCTCAAACGGGGGGCTGGAAACACCATATATTTT	CASSLKRGAGNTIYF
TRBV18	NA	NA	TRBJ1-3	TGTGCCAGCTCACAGGGGATAGCCTCTGGAAACACCATATATTTT	CASSQGIASGNTIYF
TRBV24-1	NA	TRBD1	TRBJ2-5	TGTGCCACCAGTTTGGGACAGGGGGGCCAAGAGACCCAGTACTTC	CATSLGQGGQETQYF
TRBV7-9	NA	TRBD1	TRBJ2-1	TGTGCCAGCAGCTCCCGGACAGGGGTCTACAATGAGCAGTTCTTC	CASSSRTGVYNEQFF
TRBV19	NA	TRBD2	TRBJ2-7	TGTGCCAGTAGTCTAAGCGGGAGAAGCTACGAGCAGTACTTC	CASSLSGRSYEQYF
TRBV7-2	NA	NA	TRBJ1-4	TGTGCCAGCAGAGGACGGACAACTAATGAAAAACTGTTTTTT	CASRGRTTNEKLFF
TRBV29-1	NA	NA	TRBJ1-3	TGCAGCGTTGAAGGGATGGGCACCATATATTTT	CSVEGMGTIYF